What follows are 15 T cell receptor beta chains derived from one specimen sequenced in a study of blood T cell repertoires in COVID-19 (dated by TCRdb to the early 2020s). The library was built by means of the immunoSEQ multiplex PCR assay. In TCRdb, the immuneACCESS table is reduced to in-frame sequences with V and J assigned. These tables do not hold every clone; where another copy was compared, an unresolved V gene accounts for under half, and the others remain unexplained. The sample profile shows 250,000 to 350,000 clones; about nine tenths of them were found once. The ten top clones hold around 9.3% of the sample. The specimen sequenced was PBMCs or T cells enriched from blood (not recorded which). The receptors originated from a woman aged 18-35 years who had recovered from COVID-19.

Turning to this clone: At one end the junction does not follow the germline gene, possibly because of a read error. The rearrangement uses TRBV7-7 and TRBJ2-1; TRBD2 matches 12 bases. The germline CDR1 and CDR2 sequences are SSHAT and FNYEAQ (reference sequence). The CDR3 totals 14 residues. The CDR3 reads CASSLGLAGSEQFF. The CDR3 DNA follows: TGTGCTAGCAGCTTAGGACTAGCGGGGAGTGAGCAGTTCTTC.

The V call is TRBV7-9, the J call TRBJ1-1, with a weak D call TRBD1 (5 bases). CDR1 SEHNR and CDR2 FQNEAQ come from the germline V gene (reference sequence). The CDR3 spans 15 residues. The V gene lost 5 bases and the J gene lost 1 base, with 14 bases spanning the gap. CDR3 coding DNA: TGTGCCAGCAGCCCACCGGCAGGGAAGAACACTGAAGCTTTCTTT. This translates into CASSPPAGKNTEAFF. Full variable domain (remainder filled in from reference TRBV7-9 and TRBJ1-1): DTGVSQNPRHKITKRGQNVTFRCDPISEHNRLYWYRQTLGQGPEFLTYFQNEAQLEKSRLLSDRFSAERPKGSFSTLEIQRTEQGDSAMYLCASSPPAGKNTEAFFGQGTRLTVV.

The chain has TRBV30 and TRBJ2-3; 7 bases map to TRBD1. The CDR3 length is 14 residues. Germline V gene data show CDR1 as GTSNPN and CDR2 as SVGIG (reference sequence). Germline trimming cut 1 base from V and 8 bases from J; bases unmatched to any gene: 9. The CDR3 loop reads CAWSGTGGSGTQYF. The CDR3 region has the DNA TGTGCCTGGAGTGGGACAGGTGGGTCGGGTACGCAGTATTTT.

The chain couples TRBV5-4 to TRBJ2-2; 12 bases match TRBD2. CDR3 length: 17 amino acids. V trimming: 4 bases; J trimming: 2 bases; junction bases outside the gene matches: 6. Germline assignment: CDR1 SGHNT and CDR2 YYREEE (reference sequence). CDR3 amino acids: CASSLGLAGLNTGELFF. The CDR3 bases are TGTGCCAGCAGCCTAGGACTAGCGGGACTCAACACCGGGGAGCTGTTTTTT.

A remark on this clone: In the same sample, other DNA sequences code for this CDR3. This chain uses TRBV9 with TRBJ2-5; TRBD1 is a possible D gene (6 bases). V was trimmed by 0 bases and J by 5 bases, leaving 8 bases between them. The germline gives CDR1 SGDLS, CDR2 YYNGEE. The CDR3 contains 13 residues. CDR3 amino acids: CASSVAGGETQYF. CDR3 DNA: TGTGCCAGCAGCGTAGCTGGGGGCGAGACCCAGTACTTC.

The chain has TRBV5-1 and TRBJ2-1; TRBD2 is a possible D gene (6 bases). CDR3 length equals 14 residues. V shed 4 bases and J shed 10 bases, with 18 bases lying between them. Germline-derived CDR1 and CDR2 are SGHRS and YFSETQ. The chain's CDR3 is CASSPYGPGGEQFF. The CDR3 bases are TGCGCCAGCAGCCCATACGGGCCTGGAGGGGAGCAGTTCTTC.

This clone was found a few times. V usage is TRBV11-2 and J usage is TRBJ2-7; possibly TRBD2 for D (5 bases). Trimming cost V 3 bases and J 1 base, with 7 bases left between them. Germline lookup yields CDR1 SGHAT and CDR2 FQNNGV. This CDR3 has 13 residues. CDR3 loop: CASSLDFSYEQYF. The CDR3 DNA follows: TGTGCCAGCAGCTTGGACTTTTCCTACGAGCAGTACTTC.

This chain uses TRBV19 with TRBJ2-6; D ambiguous. V shed 8 bases and J shed 0 bases, with 2 bases lying between them. The CDR3 loop spans 12 amino acids. The V gene's germline CDR1 is LNHDA and CDR2 SQIVND (reference sequence). CDR3 DNA: TGTGCCAGTTACTCTGGGGCCAACGTCCTGACTTTC. This codes for CASYSGANVLTF.

The CDR3 spells CASSMRTGSDTQYF. The CDR3 DNA follows: TGTGCCAGTAGTATGAGGACAGGGTCCGATACGCAGTATTTT. This rearrangement joins TRBV19 to TRBJ2-3; 8 positions match TRBD1. The CDR3 runs to 14 residues. Per the germline V gene, CDR1 is LNHDA and CDR2 is SQIVND (reference sequence). With V trimmed by 3 bases and J by 6 bases, 5 bases remained unmatched.

The V call is TRBV7-8, the J call TRBJ2-3; D possibly corresponds to TRBD2 (6 bases). The CDR3 spans 18 residues. In germline, CDR1 is SGHVS, CDR2 FQNEAQ. Trimming took 5 bases from V and 0 from J, leaving 21 bases between them. The DNA of the CDR3 is TGTGCCAGCAGCCAGGAGCTGGAGGACTACCTAAGCACAGATACGCAGTATTTT. Translated: CASSQELEDYLSTDTQYF.

The V gene is TRBV9, the J gene TRBJ1-1; 8 bases agree with TRBD1. The V and J ends lost 3 bases and 7 bases, in that order; junction bases with no gene match: 5. Germline values: CDR1 SGDLS, CDR2 YYNGEE. This CDR3 spans 13 amino acids. The CDR3 here is CASSGTDRVEAFF. CDR3 DNA: TGTGCCAGCAGCGGAACGGACAGGGTTGAAGCTTTCTTT.

The chain links TRBV3-1 (or the pseudogene TRBV3-2) to TRBJ1-2; 8 bases agree with TRBD1. CDR3 length equals 18 residues. The junction had 9 bases not matched to a gene; V was cut back by 0 bases and J by 0 bases. Per germline, CDR1 LGHDT and CDR2 YNNKEL (reference sequence). Here the CDR3 reads CASSQESSRTGPNYGYTF. The CDR3 coding sequence is TGTGCCAGCAGCCAAGAATCGAGCAGGACAGGGCCTAACTATGGCTACACCTTC.

The genes are TRBV12-3 or TRBV12-4 and TRBJ2-5; a weak D match, TRBD2 (5 bases). The CDR3 contains 13 residues. V lost 6 bases, J lost 5 bases, and 13 bases lay in between. The CDR3 here is CASSPEGRETQYF. CDR3 sequence (DNA): TGTGCCAGCAGCCCCGAGGGAAGGGAGACCCAGTACTTC.

This rearrangement joins TRBV19 to TRBJ1-2; D perhaps matches TRBD1 (5 bases). CDR3 length: 11 residues. The V and J ends lost 10 bases and 0 bases respectively, with 6 bases between them. CDR1 is LNHDA, CDR2 SQIVND, per germline (reference sequence). The CDR3 protein is CATGANYGYTF. The CDR3 DNA follows: TGTGCCACGGGGGCTAACTATGGCTACACCTTC.

The chain carries TRBV2 and TRBJ2-7; possibly TRBD1 for D (6 bases). This CDR3 comprises 12 residues. Trimming shortened V by 7 bases and J by 6 bases, and 13 bases separated the two germline ends. Germline CDR1 reads SNHLY; CDR2 reads FYNNEI. CDR3 residues: CASILGGSEQYF. CDR3 coding DNA: TGTGCCAGCATTTTAGGGGGATCCGAGCAGTACTTC.